Reported below is one T cell receptor (beta chain). What antigen it recognizes has not been identified. There are no base qualities to consult, and no much larger clone falls within one base. CDR3 length: 15 amino acids, cysteine to phenylalanine. Of all the DNA, just the CDR3 is kept, 45 bases in frame from base 1. CDR1 MGHRA and CDR2 YSYEKL were looked up in the germline V gene. V has 6 bases trimmed and J has 6 bases trimmed; junction bases matching no gene number 9. This sample is part of a study of siplizumab effects on memory and regulatory T cells (dated by TCRdb to about 2019). Notes on the research overall: The study examined how the anti-CD2 antibody siplizumab affects alloreactive T-cell subsets in allogeneic mixed lymphocyte reactions built from human PBMCs. General conclusions and limits of the study: The suppressive function of proliferating Tregs from siplizumab cultures was not functionally confirmed. Because sequences at frequencies below about 10^-5 were poorly captured, only a minor fraction of alloreactive clones could be mapped back to unstimulated subsets. Unstimulated naive T cells appeared more diverse than memory T cells, and naive cells seemed to contribute substantially to the alloresponse. The cumulative frequency of alloreactive sequences that could be traced back to unstimulated CD4+ memory T cells was significantly reduced by siplizumab. Of the alloreactive CD4+ clones that could be mapped, the Treg-derived share averaged around 70% with siplizumab compared with 25% to 30% in control reactions. Roughly 75-95% of proliferating CD4+ or CD8+ clones could not be assigned a naive or memory phenotype.

Sorted unstimulated T cells, along with proliferating T cells recovered from mixed lymphocyte reactions, underwent TCRbeta CDR3 sequencing. Fresh whole blood from over eight HLA-typed healthy donors served as the source for isolating PBMCs. Unstimulated CD4+ non-regulatory T cells were FACS-sorted to map the origin of alloreactive clones. To prepare the library, the immunoSEQ multiplex PCR assay was applied. The deep sequencing platform assayed some 90,000 TCR templates per sample. Genomic DNA extracted from sorted T cells was the material used for TCRbeta CDR3 sequencing. The study's own analysis went as follows. The R programming language was used for the clonal analysis of the TCRbeta CDR3 data. Alloreactive CD4+ and CD8+ clones were defined by comparing unstimulated samples with post-reaction CFSE-low samples. Regulatory or non-regulatory origin of alloreactive CD4+ clones was assigned by matching sequences to the sorted unstimulated Treg and non-Treg repertoires. This immuneACCESS table, as held by TCRdb, lists in-frame sequences with V and J called but not all clones. Of the missing ones, under half trace to an unresolved V gene in checked studies; the others have no known cause. That table gives V, J and clone size, and the DNA gave D and trimming. The sample contains some 120,000 clones, roughly 94% of them found a single time. The biggest ten clones account for 1.5% to 2% of the sample.

Recombination linked TRBV4-1 to TRBJ1-5; a stretch of 9 junction bases matches TRBD1. This TCR came from a human donor in good health. The sequenced sample was non-Treg CD4+ T cells sorted from blood. Per the publication, the cell subset or site label means: FACS-sorted unstimulated CD4+ non-regulatory T cells. The DNA reads TGCGCCAGCAGACCGGGACAGGGAATCGGTCAGCCCCAGCATTTT. Its protein is CASRPGQGIGQPQHF.